Listed below are T cell receptor beta chains from one sample, sequenced in a study of long-term antiretroviral therapy in people with HIV. Some clones are missing from TCRdb's copy, which holds only in-frame ones; the method was immunoSEQ multiplex PCR. The sample carries 35,000 or so clones, about 83% recorded once. The starting material was unsorted PBMCs, obtained 0.4 years before starting antiretroviral therapy. These TCRs come from a man aged 18 to 29 with HIV. Each CDR3 is given with its conserved first and last residue. The D gene is left open where the match is weak. For some rows the clone size is stated as once, few or many, or as a class when expanded; others skip it.

clone size	V gene	J gene	D gene	CDR3 protein	CDR3 DNA
-	TRBV7-9	TRBJ1-3	-	CASRGVGNTIYF	TGTGCCAGCCGCGGAGTGGGAAACACCATATATTTT
-	TRBV5-8	TRBJ2-3	-	CASSLGQATSTDTQYF	TGTGCCAGCAGCTTGGGACAAGCTACTAGCACAGATACGCAGTATTTT
once	TRBV30	TRBJ2-5	-	CAWNHLGRETQYF	TGTGCCTGGAACCATTTGGGGCGGGAGACCCAGTACTTC
-	TRBV19	TRBJ2-2	TRBD2	CASSSLAGDTGELFF	TGTGCCAGTAGTAGCCTAGCGGGAGATACCGGGGAGCTGTTTTTT
-	TRBV6-5	TRBJ2-5	-	CASSSNDETQYF	TGTGCCAGCAGTTCAAACGATGAGACCCAGTACTTC
few	TRBV4-2	TRBJ1-2	-	CASSVQDFNYGYTF	TGTGCCAGCAGCGTGCAGGATTTTAACTATGGCTACACCTTC
-	TRBV7-8	TRBJ1-3	-	CASSPRLSARGNTIYF	TGTGCCAGCAGCCCCCGTTTGTCGGCGCGGGGAAACACCATATATTTT
-	TRBV29-1	TRBJ2-5	TRBD2	CSVDGDVTSGGNGETQYF	TGCAGCGTTGATGGGGACGTCACTAGCGGGGGGAACGGAGAGACCCAGTACTTC
-	TRBV19	TRBJ2-5	TRBD2	CASGIAGGNGETQYF	TGTGCCAGTGGGATAGCGGGGGGGAATGGAGAGACCCAGTACTTC
-	TRBV7-2	TRBJ2-7	-	CASSLVSRDGLRGYEQYF	TGTGCCAGCAGCTTAGTTTCTAGGGACGGCCTTAGGGGATACGAGCAGTACTTC
-	TRBV11-2	TRBJ2-3	-	CASSPLGSTDTQYF	TGTGCCAGCAGCCCCCTCGGGAGCACAGATACGCAGTATTTT
-	TRBV7-9	TRBJ1-5	-	CASSIDEPGFRPQHF	TGTGCCAGCAGCATAGACGAGCCGGGCTTCCGGCCCCAGCATTTT
-	TRBV4-1	TRBJ2-4	TRBD1	CASSQVNRGAKNIQYF	TGCGCCAGCAGCCAAGTCAACAGGGGAGCCAAAAACATTCAGTACTTC
-	TRBV19	TRBJ2-7	-	CASAKAGSKATEQYF	TGTGCCAGTGCTAAGGCAGGGTCGAAGGCTACGGAGCAGTACTTC
-	TRBV11-3	TRBJ2-1	-	CASSPSLDYNEQFF	TGTGCCAGCAGCCCCTCCTTGGACTACAATGAGCAGTTCTTC
-	TRBV4-1	TRBJ2-1	TRBD2	CASSQAGGYNEQFF	TGCGCCAGCAGCCAGGCCGGGGGGTACAATGAGCAGTTCTTC
-	TRBV6-1	TRBJ2-7	-	CASSELGVIHEQYF	TGTGCCAGCAGTGAACTAGGGGTAATCCACGAGCAGTACTTC
-	TRBV25-1	TRBJ2-1	TRBD2	CASSILAGKQFF	TGTGCCAGCAGTATACTAGCGGGAAAGCAGTTCTTC
-	TRBV10-1	TRBJ2-1	TRBD2	CASSEGLAARNEQFF	TGCGCCAGCAGTGAAGGGCTAGCGGCGAGGAATGAGCAGTTCTTC
few	TRBV4-2	TRBJ2-1	TRBD2	CASSQDPSILSGSFFNEQFF	TGTGCCAGCAGCCAAGACCCCTCGATCCTTAGCGGGAGCTTCTTCAATGAGCAGTTCTTC
-	TRBV28	TRBJ1-2	-	CASRTAARDGYTF	TGTGCCAGCCGGACAGCTGCTCGAGATGGCTACACCTTC
-	TRBV10-3	TRBJ1-2	-	CAIRDDQTSGYTF	TGTGCCATCAGGGACGACCAAACGAGTGGCTACACCTTC
-	TRBV5-4	TRBJ2-3	TRBD2	CASSARLAGGPGDTQYF	TGTGCCAGCAGCGCTCGACTAGCGGGAGGGCCGGGAGATACGCAGTATTTT
-	TRBV6-1	TRBJ1-2	-	CASSGNGRGAGGYTF	TGTGCCAGCAGTGGGAACGGACGAGGCGCCGGAGGCTACACCTTC
-	TRBV27	TRBJ1-5	-	CASSLGEYSNQPQHF	TGTGCCAGCAGTTTAGGGGAGTATAGCAATCAGCCCCAGCATTTT
-	TRBV4-3	TRBJ2-1	-	CASSLRDTGYNEQFF	TGCGCCAGCAGTCTCCGGGACACGGGATACAATGAGCAGTTCTTC
-	TRBV10-3	TRBJ2-2	-	CAILAITGTGELFF	TGTGCCATCCTAGCAATCACAGGCACCGGGGAGCTGTTTTTT
-	TRBV9	TRBJ2-1	-	CASSVQDYNEQFF	TGTGCCAGCAGCGTGCAAGATTACAATGAGCAGTTCTTC
-	TRBV6-5	TRBJ2-5	TRBD1	CASSKTAGTGETQYF	TGTGCCAGCAGTAAAACGGCTGGGACAGGAGAGACCCAGTACTTC
once	TRBV7-2	TRBJ2-5	-	CASSFRETQYF	TGTGCCAGCAGCTTCCGGGAGACCCAGTACTTC
-	TRBV7-2	TRBJ1-5	-	CASSQTGGRQPQHF	TGTGCCAGCAGCCAGACGGGGGGCCGACAGCCCCAGCATTTT
-	TRBV2	TRBJ1-5	TRBD1	CASSWGQSQPQHF	TGTGCCAGCAGTTGGGGACAGAGCCAGCCCCAGCATTTT
-	TRBV6-4	TRBJ2-1	TRBD2	CASSDSSGSYNEQFF	TGTGCCAGCAGTGACTCTAGCGGGAGCTACAATGAGCAGTTCTTC
-	TRBV25-1	TRBJ2-1	TRBD1	CASRSGQGMAGAYNEQFF	TGTGCCAGCAGGAGCGGACAGGGGATGGCGGGAGCCTACAATGAGCAGTTCTTC
-	TRBV6-1	TRBJ2-1	TRBD1	CASSDRGTAEYNEQFF	TGTGCCAGCAGTGACCGAGGGACAGCCGAGTACAATGAGCAGTTCTTC
medium-sized	TRBV9	TRBJ1-1	-	CASSVATGPNTEAFF	TGTGCCAGCAGCGTAGCCACAGGTCCGAACACTGAAGCTTTCTTT
once	TRBV6-4	TRBJ2-1	TRBD1	CASSDSAGTGGYNEQFF	TGTGCCAGCAGTGACTCGGCCGGGACAGGGGGTTACAATGAGCAGTTCTTC
-	TRBV4-1	TRBJ2-6	-	CASSQDRGFGANVLTF	TGCGCCAGCAGCCAAGATCGCGGCTTTGGGGCCAACGTCCTGACTTTC
-	TRBV6-4	TRBJ1-6	TRBD1	CASSETGGQSPLHF	TGTGCCAGCAGCGAGACAGGGGGCCAATCACCCCTCCACTTT
-	TRBV18	TRBJ2-7	-	CASSLVTLAGSLGYEQYF	TGTGCCAGCTCACTGGTAACATTGGCGGGCAGCCTGGGCTACGAGCAGTACTTC
-	TRBV4-3	TRBJ2-3	-	CASSQSAGTSTDTQYF	TGCGCCAGCAGCCAATCGGCCGGGACCAGCACAGATACGCAGTATTTT
-	TRBV19	TRBJ1-3	-	CASSIAAGSGNTIYF	TGTGCCAGTAGTATAGCTGCAGGATCTGGAAACACCATATATTTT
-	TRBV18	TRBJ1-1	-	CASSPQGRGGTEAFF	TGTGCCAGCTCACCACAAGGCAGGGGTGGTACTGAAGCTTTCTTT
once	TRBV7-2	TRBJ2-1	TRBD2	CASSFQRGLDEQFF	TGTGCCAGCAGCTTCCAGCGGGGGCTCGATGAGCAGTTCTTC